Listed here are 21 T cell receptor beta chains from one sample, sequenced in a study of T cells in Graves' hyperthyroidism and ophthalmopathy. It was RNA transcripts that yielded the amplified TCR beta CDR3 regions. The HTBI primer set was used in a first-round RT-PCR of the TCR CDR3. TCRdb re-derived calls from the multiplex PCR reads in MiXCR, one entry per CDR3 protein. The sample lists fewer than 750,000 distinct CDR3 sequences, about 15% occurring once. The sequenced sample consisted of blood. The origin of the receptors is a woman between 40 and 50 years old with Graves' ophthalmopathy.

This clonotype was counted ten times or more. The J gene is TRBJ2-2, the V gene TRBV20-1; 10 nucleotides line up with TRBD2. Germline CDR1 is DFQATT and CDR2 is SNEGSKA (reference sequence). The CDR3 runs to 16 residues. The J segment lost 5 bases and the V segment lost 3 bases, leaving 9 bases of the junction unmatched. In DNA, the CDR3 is TGCAGTGCTAGCGGGACTAGCGTAAAGGGAACCGGGGAGCTGTTTTTT. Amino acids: CSASGTSVKGTGELFF.

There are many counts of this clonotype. The CDR3 sequence: CASTSSFVGELFF. DNA for the CDR3: TGTGCCAGCACCTCCTCCTTTGTCGGGGAGCTGTTTTTT. The rearrangement uses TRBV11-3 and TRBJ2-2; no firm D call. This CDR3 comprises 13 residues. CDR1 and CDR2 from the germline V gene are SGHNT and YENEEA. The V and J ends lost 7 bases and 7 bases respectively, with 13 bases between them.

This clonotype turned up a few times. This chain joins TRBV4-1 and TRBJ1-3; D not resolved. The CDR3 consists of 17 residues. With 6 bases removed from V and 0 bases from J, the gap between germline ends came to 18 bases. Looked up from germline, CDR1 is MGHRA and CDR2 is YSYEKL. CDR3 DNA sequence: TGCGCCAGCAGTATCCCGGGCGACGCCGTCTCTGGAAACACCATATATTTT. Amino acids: CASSIPGDAVSGNTIYF.

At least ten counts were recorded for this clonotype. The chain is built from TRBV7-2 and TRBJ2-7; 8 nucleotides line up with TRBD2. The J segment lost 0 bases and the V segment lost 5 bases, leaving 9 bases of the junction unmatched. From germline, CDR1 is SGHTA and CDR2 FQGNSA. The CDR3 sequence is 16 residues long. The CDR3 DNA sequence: TGTGCCAGCAGCCCACCGACTAGCGTGAGCTCCTACGAGCAGTACTTC. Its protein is CASSPPTSVSSYEQYF.

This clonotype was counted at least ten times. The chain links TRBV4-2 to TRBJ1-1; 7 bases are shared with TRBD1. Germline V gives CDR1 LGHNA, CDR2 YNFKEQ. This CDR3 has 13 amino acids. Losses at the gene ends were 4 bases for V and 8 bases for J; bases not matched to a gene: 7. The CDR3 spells CASSPTDREEAFF. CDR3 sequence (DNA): TGTGCCAGCAGCCCTACAGACAGGGAGGAAGCTTTCTTT.

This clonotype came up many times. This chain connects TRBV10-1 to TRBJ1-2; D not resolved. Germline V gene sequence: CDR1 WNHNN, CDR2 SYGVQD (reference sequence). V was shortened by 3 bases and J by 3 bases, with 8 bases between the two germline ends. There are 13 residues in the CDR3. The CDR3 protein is CASSDTAYYGYTF. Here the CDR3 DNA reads TGCGCCAGCAGTGATACAGCTTACTATGGCTACACCTTC.

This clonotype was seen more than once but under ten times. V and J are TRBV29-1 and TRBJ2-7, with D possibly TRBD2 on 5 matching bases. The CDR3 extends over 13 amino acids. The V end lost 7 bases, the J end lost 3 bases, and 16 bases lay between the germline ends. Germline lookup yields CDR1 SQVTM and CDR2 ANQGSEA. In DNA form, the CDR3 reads TGCAGCGCTTGCGGGTCTAGCAACTACGAGCAGTACTTC. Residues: CSACGSSNYEQYF.

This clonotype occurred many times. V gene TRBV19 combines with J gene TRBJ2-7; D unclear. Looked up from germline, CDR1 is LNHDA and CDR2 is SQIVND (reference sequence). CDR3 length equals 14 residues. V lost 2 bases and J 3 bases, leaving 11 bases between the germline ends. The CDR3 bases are TGTGCCAGTAGTATAAGATACGCTAGCTACGAGCAGTACTTC. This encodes CASSIRYASYEQYF. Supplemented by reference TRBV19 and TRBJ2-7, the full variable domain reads DGGITQSPKYLFRKEGQNVTLSCEQNLNHDAMYWYRQDPGQGLRLIYYSQIVNDFQKGDIAEGYSVSREKKESFPLTVTSAQKNPTAFYLCASSIRYASYEQYFGPGTRLTVT.

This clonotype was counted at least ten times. The CDR3 is CASSPTGRNYGYTF. The CDR3 region has the DNA TGTGCCAGCTCCCCGACAGGCCGAAACTATGGCTACACCTTC. The chain employs TRBV18 and TRBJ1-2; maybe TRBD1 (6 bases). Trimming left V 6 bases short and J 2 bases short, with 13 bases between. The CDR3 totals 14 residues. From germline, CDR1 is KGHSH and CDR2 LQKENI.

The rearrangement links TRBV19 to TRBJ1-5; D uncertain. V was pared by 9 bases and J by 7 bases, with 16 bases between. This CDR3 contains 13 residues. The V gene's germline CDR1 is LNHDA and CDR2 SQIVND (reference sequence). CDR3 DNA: TGTGCCAGCGCACAAGGGATTATCCAGCCCCAGCATTTT. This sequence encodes CASAQGIIQPQHF.

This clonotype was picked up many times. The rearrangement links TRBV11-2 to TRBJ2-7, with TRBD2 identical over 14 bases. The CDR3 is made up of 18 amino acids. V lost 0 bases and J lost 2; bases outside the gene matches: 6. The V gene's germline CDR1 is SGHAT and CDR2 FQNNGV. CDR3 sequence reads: CASSLDASGLAGAYEQYF. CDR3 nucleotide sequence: TGTGCCAGCAGCTTAGACGCGTCGGGACTAGCGGGAGCCTACGAGCAGTACTTC.

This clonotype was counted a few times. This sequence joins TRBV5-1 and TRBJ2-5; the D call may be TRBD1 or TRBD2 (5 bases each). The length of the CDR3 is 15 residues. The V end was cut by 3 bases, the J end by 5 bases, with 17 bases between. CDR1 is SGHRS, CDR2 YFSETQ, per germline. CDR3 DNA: TGCGCCAGCAGCTACTTCGAGGTGGGGACGGAGACCCAGTACTTC. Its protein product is CASSYFEVGTETQYF.

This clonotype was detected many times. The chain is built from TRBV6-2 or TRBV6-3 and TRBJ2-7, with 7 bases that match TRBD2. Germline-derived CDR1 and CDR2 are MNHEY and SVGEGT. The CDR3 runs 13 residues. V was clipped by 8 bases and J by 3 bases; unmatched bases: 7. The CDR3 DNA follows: TGTGCCAGCGTGGGACTAACCTTCTACGAGCAGTACTTC. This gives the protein CASVGLTFYEQYF.

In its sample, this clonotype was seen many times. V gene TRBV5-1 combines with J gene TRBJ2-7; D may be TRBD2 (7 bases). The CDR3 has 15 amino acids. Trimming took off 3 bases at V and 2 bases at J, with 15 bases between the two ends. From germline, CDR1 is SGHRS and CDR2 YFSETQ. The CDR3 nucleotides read TGCGCCAGCAGCTCCCGGGGGCGGGGGACCTACGAGCAGTACTTC. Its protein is CASSSRGRGTYEQYF.

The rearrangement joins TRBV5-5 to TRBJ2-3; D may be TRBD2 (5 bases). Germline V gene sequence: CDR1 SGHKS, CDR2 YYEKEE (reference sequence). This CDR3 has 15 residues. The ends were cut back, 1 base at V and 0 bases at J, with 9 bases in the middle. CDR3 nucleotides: TGTGCCAGCAGCTTGCAGACTACTAGCACAGATACGCAGTATTTT. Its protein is CASSLQTTSTDTQYF.

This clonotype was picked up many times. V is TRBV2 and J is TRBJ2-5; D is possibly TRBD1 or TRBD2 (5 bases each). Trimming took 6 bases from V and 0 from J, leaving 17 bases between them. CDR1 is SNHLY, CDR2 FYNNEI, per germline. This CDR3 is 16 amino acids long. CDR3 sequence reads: CASRPWDPADQETQYF. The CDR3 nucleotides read TGTGCCAGCAGGCCATGGGACCCCGCGGACCAAGAGACCCAGTACTTC.

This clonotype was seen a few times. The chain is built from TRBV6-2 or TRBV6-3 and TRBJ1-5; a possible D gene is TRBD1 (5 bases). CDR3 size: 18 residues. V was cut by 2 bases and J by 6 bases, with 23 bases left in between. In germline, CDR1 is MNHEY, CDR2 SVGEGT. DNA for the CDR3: TGTGCCAGCAGTTACCGCCCCGGGGAGGGAGGGGTGGGTCAGCCCCAGCATTTT. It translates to CASSYRPGEGGVGQPQHF.

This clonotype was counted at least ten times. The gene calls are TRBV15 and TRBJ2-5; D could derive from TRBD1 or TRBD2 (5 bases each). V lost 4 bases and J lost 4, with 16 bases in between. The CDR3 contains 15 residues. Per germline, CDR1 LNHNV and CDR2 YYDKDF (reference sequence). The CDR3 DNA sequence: TGTGCCACCAGCATTTCAAGGGGTGGGGGAGAGACCCAGTACTTC. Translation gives CATSISRGGGETQYF.

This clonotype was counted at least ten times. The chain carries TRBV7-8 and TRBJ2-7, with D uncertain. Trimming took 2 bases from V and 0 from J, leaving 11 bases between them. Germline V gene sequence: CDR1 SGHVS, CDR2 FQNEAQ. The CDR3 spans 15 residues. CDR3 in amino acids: CASSLFTAYSYEQYF. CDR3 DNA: TGTGCCAGCAGCTTATTCACAGCCTACTCCTACGAGCAGTACTTC.

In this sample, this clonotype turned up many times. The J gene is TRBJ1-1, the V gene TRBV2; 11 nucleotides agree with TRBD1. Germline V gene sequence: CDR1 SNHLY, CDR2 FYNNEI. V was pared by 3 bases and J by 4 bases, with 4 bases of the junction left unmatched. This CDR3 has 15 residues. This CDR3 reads CASSDTGTGGTEAFF. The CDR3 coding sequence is TGTGCCAGCAGTGACACCGGGACAGGGGGCACTGAAGCTTTCTTT.

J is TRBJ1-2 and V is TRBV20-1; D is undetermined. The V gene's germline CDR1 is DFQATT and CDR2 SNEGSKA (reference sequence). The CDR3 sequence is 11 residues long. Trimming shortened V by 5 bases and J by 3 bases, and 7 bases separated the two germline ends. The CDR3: CSADPDYGYTF. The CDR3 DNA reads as TGCAGTGCTGACCCCGACTATGGCTACACCTTC.